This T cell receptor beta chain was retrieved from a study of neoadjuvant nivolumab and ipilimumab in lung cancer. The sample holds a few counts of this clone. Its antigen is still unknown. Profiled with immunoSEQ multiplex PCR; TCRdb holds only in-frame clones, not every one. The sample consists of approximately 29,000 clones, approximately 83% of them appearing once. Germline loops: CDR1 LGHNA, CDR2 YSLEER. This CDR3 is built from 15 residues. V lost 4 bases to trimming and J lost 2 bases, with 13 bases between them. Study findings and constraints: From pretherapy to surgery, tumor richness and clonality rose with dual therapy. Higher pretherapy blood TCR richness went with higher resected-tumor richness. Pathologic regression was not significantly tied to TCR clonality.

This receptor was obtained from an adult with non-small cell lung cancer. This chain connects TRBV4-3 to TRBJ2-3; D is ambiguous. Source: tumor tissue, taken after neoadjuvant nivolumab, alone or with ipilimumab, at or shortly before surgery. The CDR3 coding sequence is TGCGCCAGCAGCCTGGATAATAGGTTCACAGATACGCAGTATTTT. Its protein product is CASSLDNRFTDTQYF.